Listed here are 22 T cell receptor beta chains from one sample, sequenced in a study of early T cells in non-severe SARS-CoV-2 infection. MiXCR, applied by TCRdb to the 5' RACE reads, yields one record per CDR3 protein. This sample has roughly 70,000 distinct CDR3 sequences, with around 14% found just once. The material sequenced was whole blood. The receptors shown here come from an adult who was a healthcare worker with PCR-confirmed SARS-CoV-2 infection or an uninfected control (not recorded which).

V and J are TRBV19 and TRBJ2-2, with 9 positions matching TRBD2. The CDR3 totals 15 residues. The ends lost 5 bases at V and 6 bases at J; junction bases unmatched: 7. CDR1 and CDR2 (germline): LNHDA, SQIVND (reference sequence). Written as DNA, the CDR3 is TGTGCCAGTAGTGTAAGCGGGGGGATCGCCGGGGAGCTGTTTTTT. This gives the protein CASSVSGGIAGELFF.

This clonotype was observed a few times. The V gene is TRBV29-1, the J gene TRBJ2-7, with 7 bases that match TRBD1. This CDR3 is 14 amino acids long. Trimming cost V 4 bases and J 0 bases; bases outside gene matches: 6. Germline lookup yields CDR1 SQVTM and CDR2 ANQGSEA. The CDR3 loop is CSVAWGQLSYEQYF. CDR3 in DNA: TGCAGCGTTGCCTGGGGACAGCTCTCCTACGAGCAGTACTTC.

V usage is TRBV6-5 and J usage is TRBJ2-1; D gene unclear. The V end was cut by 0 bases, the J end by 5 bases, with 14 bases between. This CDR3 spans 16 amino acids. The germline V gene has CDR1 MNHEY and CDR2 SVGAGI. The CDR3 coding sequence is TGTGCCAGCAGTTACTCGAACCCCGGCAGGCACAATGAGCAGTTCTTC. The encoded protein is CASSYSNPGRHNEQFF.

V is TRBV18 and J is TRBJ1-3; the D is unclear. The germline V gene encodes CDR1 KGHSH and CDR2 LQKENI. Trimming removed 2 bases at V and 2 bases at J, with 4 bases between. This CDR3 contains 13 residues. For the CDR3, the DNA is TGTGCCAGCTCACCAGAGGCTGGAAACACCATATATTTT. It translates to CASSPEAGNTIYF. The whole variable domain, remainder taken from reference TRBV18 and TRBJ1-3, is NAGVMQNPRHLVRRRGQEARLRCSPMKGHSHVYWYRQLPEEGLKFMVYLQKENIIDESGMPKERFSAEFPKEGPSILRIQQVVRGDSAAYFCASSPEAGNTIYFGEGSWLTVV.

This clonotype appeared a few times. V is TRBV20-1 and J is TRBJ1-5; a weak D match, TRBD1 (5 bases). This CDR3 comprises 13 residues. The germline gives CDR1 DFQATT, CDR2 SNEGSKA (reference sequence). V was shortened by 3 bases and J by 7 bases, with 13 bases between the two germline ends. DNA for the CDR3: TGCAGTGCTAGTAAGCAGGGCGGCCAGCCCCAGCATTTT. This sequence encodes CSASKQGGQPQHF.

V usage is TRBV7-9 and J usage is TRBJ2-7; 10 nucleotides align to TRBD2. Germline V gene sequence: CDR1 SEHNR, CDR2 FQNEAQ (reference sequence). CDR3 length: 14 amino acids. Trimming at V came to 4 bases and at J to 6 bases, leaving 6 bases not matched to a gene. CDR3 in amino acids: CASSSSGGSGEQYF. CDR3 in DNA: TGTGCCAGCAGCTCTAGCGGGGGCTCGGGCGAGCAGTACTTC.

This clonotype was observed many times. V is TRBV12-3 or TRBV12-4 and J is TRBJ1-4; D unclear. Between the trimmed V and J ends, which lost 3 bases and 12 bases, there was a span of 14 bases. The CDR3 covers 13 residues. Written as DNA, the CDR3 is TGTGCCAGCAGTTTGTTGGATATGGGTGAACTGTTTTTT. It translates to CASSLLDMGELFF.

The chain is built from TRBV14 and TRBJ2-3; D uncertain. The V gene's germline CDR1 is SGHDN and CDR2 FVKESK. Trimming shortened V by 4 bases and J by 4 bases, and 18 bases separated the two germline ends. The CDR3 is 16 residues long. The CDR3 bases are TGTGCCAGCAGCCCAGTGATCCGTCCTTCCCCAGATACGCAGTATTTT. Amino acid sequence: CASSPVIRPSPDTQYF.

The chain joins TRBV7-6 to TRBJ1-4, with D uncertain. Germline V gene sequence: CDR1 SGHVS, CDR2 FNYEAQ. The CDR3 spans 16 residues. V lost 5 bases and J lost 4, with 17 bases in between. For the CDR3, the DNA is TGTGCCAGCAGCCCTTTTCCACCCGGGCTTAATGAAAAACTGTTTTTT. Translated: CASSPFPPGLNEKLFF.

The chain employs TRBV7-8 and TRBJ1-2; D is uncertain. V lost 5 bases and J 3 bases, leaving 10 bases between the germline ends. CDR1 is SGHVS, CDR2 FQNEAQ, per germline. The CDR3 spans 13 residues. The CDR3: CASSRVVYYGYTF. CDR3 nucleotides: TGTGCCAGCAGCCGGGTAGTTTACTATGGCTACACCTTC.

This clonotype was observed a few times. The V call is TRBV29-1, the J call TRBJ2-1; 12 nucleotides align to TRBD2. The germline gives CDR1 SQVTM, CDR2 ANQGSEA. This CDR3 spans 13 amino acids. V lost 7 bases, J lost 12 bases, and 10 bases stayed unmatched. CDR3 loop: CSGQASGRALQFF. In DNA form, the CDR3 reads TGCAGCGGACAAGCTAGCGGGAGGGCCTTGCAGTTCTTC.

This clonotype was observed a handful of times. The V call is TRBV29-1, the J call TRBJ2-7; 12 positions agree with TRBD1. CDR1 and CDR2 from the germline V gene are SQVTM and ANQGSEA. J lost 6 bases, V lost 6 bases, and 9 bases had no gene match. The CDR3 is 14 amino acids. The CDR3 spells CSVESGTGGTEQYF. DNA for the CDR3: TGCAGCGTGGAGTCCGGGACAGGGGGCACCGAGCAGTACTTC.

The chain couples TRBV20-1 to TRBJ1-2; D remains unclear. The CDR3 loop spans 15 amino acids. CDR1 is DFQATT and CDR2 is SNEGSKA in the germline V gene (reference sequence). V lost 0 bases and J lost 5, with 16 bases in between. The CDR3 reads CSARDMATVEYGYTF. The CDR3 nucleotides read TGCAGTGCTAGAGATATGGCGACCGTGGAATATGGCTACACCTTC.

This clonotype showed up just once. CDR3 in amino acids: CASRDLGEQYF. Here the CDR3 DNA reads TGCGCCAGCAGAGACCTTGGCGAGCAGTACTTC. The chain joins TRBV10-2 to TRBJ2-7; D call uncertain. Germline-derived CDR1 and CDR2 are WSHSY and SAAADI. This CDR3 is built from 11 residues. V was clipped by 6 bases and J by 6 bases, with 9 bases between them.

A few counts support this clonotype. V gene TRBV6-1 combines with J gene TRBJ1-1, with TRBD1 matching over 8 bases. This CDR3 has 10 amino acids. In germline, CDR1 is MNHNS, CDR2 SASEGT. V shed 7 bases and J 11 bases; nucleotides not matched to a gene: 3. The CDR3 protein is CASKDRVAFF. Here the CDR3 DNA reads TGTGCCAGCAAGGACAGGGTTGCTTTCTTT.

This clonotype was observed many times. This chain uses TRBV20-1 with TRBJ1-1; no clear D. Germline CDR1 is DFQATT and CDR2 is SNEGSKA (reference sequence). The CDR3 covers 14 residues. The V end was cut by 1 base, the J end by 3 bases, with 12 bases between. The CDR3 coding sequence is TGCAGTGCTAGAGTATTACAGCGACACACTGAAGCTTTCTTT. Translated: CSARVLQRHTEAFF.

This clonotype was seen a handful of times. This chain links TRBV12-3 or TRBV12-4 with TRBJ2-7, with D possibly matching TRBD1 (5 bases). Trimming removed 6 bases at V and 6 bases at J, with 15 bases between. The CDR3 covers 13 residues. The CDR3 loop reads CASRLDTAGEQYF. The CDR3 bases are TGTGCCAGCAGGTTGGACACCGCCGGCGAGCAGTACTTC.

This clonotype was counted ten times or more. This chain uses TRBV29-1 with TRBJ1-5; D not resolved. Germline CDR1 and CDR2: SQVTM and ANQGSEA. There are 12 residues in the CDR3. V shed 6 bases and J shed 4 bases, with 10 bases lying between them. Written as DNA, the CDR3 is TGCAGCGTCCCGTGTCCTAATCAGCCCCAGCATTTT. This translates into CSVPCPNQPQHF. The whole variable domain, remainder taken from reference TRBV29-1 and TRBJ1-5, is SAVISQKPSRDICQRGTSLTIQCQVDSQVTMMFWYRQQPGQSLTLIATANQGSEATYESGFVIDKFPISRPNLTFSTLTVSNMSPEDSSIYLCSVPCPNQPQHFGDGTRLSIL.

V is TRBV6-1 and J is TRBJ2-7, with TRBD2 as a possible D gene (6 bases). Germline loops: CDR1 MNHNS, CDR2 SASEGT. CDR3 length equals 17 residues. The V gene lost 3 bases and the J gene lost 2 bases, with 20 bases spanning the gap. The CDR3 DNA reads as TGTGCCAGCAGTGATACGATGGGGCTAGCGAACCCCTACGAGCAGTACTTC. Its protein product is CASSDTMGLANPYEQYF.

This clonotype has at least ten counts. The chain carries TRBV3-1 and TRBJ1-2, with D possibly TRBD1 on 5 matching bases. Germline V gene data show CDR1 as LGHDT and CDR2 as YNNKEL (reference sequence). V lost 2 bases to trimming and J lost 8 bases, with 12 bases between them. The CDR3 runs to 13 residues. CDR3 in DNA: TGTGCCAGCAGCCAACGGCAGGGCCTAGGCTACACCTTC. It translates to CASSQRQGLGYTF.

This clonotype was counted ten times or more. This rearrangement joins TRBV7-9 to TRBJ2-3; unclear D gene. Germline-derived CDR1 and CDR2 are SEHNR and FQNEAQ (reference sequence). V was clipped by 6 bases and J by 0 bases, with 4 bases between them. The CDR3 runs to 12 residues. CDR3 region: CASRTSTDTQYF. The CDR3 bases are TGTGCCAGCAGGACTAGCACAGATACGCAGTATTTT.

The V gene is TRBV12-5, the J gene TRBJ2-7; D is possibly TRBD2 (5 bases). CDR1 and CDR2 from the germline V gene are LGHNT and FRNRAP. Trimming took 6 bases from V and 2 from J, leaving 14 bases between them. The CDR3 sequence is 14 residues long. The chain's CDR3 is CASGKSGLPYEQYF. The CDR3 bases are TGTGCTAGTGGCAAGAGCGGCCTACCCTACGAGCAGTACTTC. The full variable domain, completed using reference TRBV12-5 and TRBJ2-7, is DARVTQTPRHKVTEMGQEVTMRCQPILGHNTVFWYRQTMMQGLELLAYFRNRAPLDDSGMPKDRFSAEMPDATLATLKIQPSEPRDSAVYFCASGKSGLPYEQYFGPGTRLTVT.